The present entry profiles one T cell receptor beta chain with its context. The sample belongs to a study of naive and memory T cell subsets. Both TRBC1 and TRBC2 were covered by a beta constant-region primer of two equimolar oligonucleotides. Four rounds of PCR amplified the ligated cDNA using nested alpha and beta constant-region primers plus SP2. TCRdb itself ran the UMI-ligation and nested PCR reads through MiXCR, one entry per CDR3 protein. Of tens of thousands of distinct CDR3 sequences listed, approximately 17% were seen once; the top ten hold 3.4%. Between the trimmed V and J ends, which lost 2 bases and 3 bases, there was a span of 11 bases. Germline lookup yields CDR1 MDHEN and CDR2 SYDVKM. The CDR3 extends over 15 amino acids.

The genes are TRBV28 and TRBJ2-1; the D is unclear. This clonotype was sampled from a human donor in good health. The sequenced sample consisted of effector memory CD4+ T cells from blood. The subset was: effector memory, CD45RA- CD27-. The CDR3 is CASSLAEMIYNEQFF. The CDR3 DNA reads TGTGCCAGCAGTTTAGCGGAAATGATCTACAATGAGCAGTTCTTC.